This TCR beta chain was sequenced for a study of T cell changes during pregnancy in multiple sclerosis. Sequencing was performed with immunoSEQ multiplex PCR; in TCRdb, only in-frame clones are kept and a portion is missing. The sample consists of tens of thousands of clones, about 92% of them appearing once. Germline lookup yields CDR1 SGHTA and CDR2 FQGNSA. J lost 8 bases, V lost 1 base, and 2 bases had no gene match. The CDR3 loop spans 13 amino acids. The clonotype was recovered from a female donor in good health, enrolled as a control in a pregnancy study. Material: CD4+ T cells from peripheral blood mononuclear cells, obtained in the third trimester of pregnancy. The chain employs TRBV7-2 and TRBJ1-1, with 9 bases lining up with TRBD1. This chain's CDR3 is CASSLEGTGEAFF. The CDR3, as DNA: TGTGCCAGCAGCTTAGAGGGGACAGGGGAAGCTTTCTTT.